This is a list of T cell receptor beta chains from one sample in a study of chemoradiotherapy in HPV16-positive cancers. Repertoires were generated with immunoSEQ multiplex PCR, while TCRdb's copy carries only in-frame clones and drops some. Here the sample spans 30,000 to 40,000 clones, about 88% being singletons. Specimen: blood, collected from a patient who underwent chemoradiotherapy. These receptors all come from a human donor with HPV-associated anogenital cancer. Each CDR3 is given with its conserved first and last residue. A D gene is named only where the DNA matches it firmly. Only some rows state a clone size, as once, few, many or a class for expanded clones.

length,V,size,J,D,DNA,CDR3
13,TRBV10-1,NA,TRBJ1-4,NA,TGCGCCAGCAGTCCCGGCGGGGACGAAAAACTGTTTTTT,CASSPGGDEKLFF
16,TRBV11-1,NA,TRBJ2-1,TRBD1,TGTGCCAGCAGCTTAGCGAGCAGGGGGACAGGGAATGAGCAGTTCTTC,CASSLASRGTGNEQFF
15,TRBV18,NA,TRBJ1-1,NA,TGTGCCAGCTCACTCACCATCGGGGGGCGAGCTGAAGCTTTCTTT,CASSLTIGGRAEAFF
16,TRBV6-4,NA,TRBJ2-3,NA,TGTGCCAGCAGTGAACGAAGCGGAGGGGGAACAGATACGCAGTATTTT,CASSERSGGGTDTQYF
17,TRBV5-8,NA,TRBJ1-1,NA,TGTGCCAGCAGCTTGGCAGAGGGACTCCTCATGAACACTGAAGCTTTCTTT,CASSLAEGLLMNTEAFF
14,TRBV11-2,NA,TRBJ2-7,TRBD2,TGTGCCAGCGGACCTTCTAGCGGGGTGGGCGAGCAGTACTTC,CASGPSSGVGEQYF
15,TRBV30,NA,TRBJ1-4,TRBD1,TGTGCCTGGAGTGTATATACAGGGGTAGGGGAAAAACTGTTTTTT,CAWSVYTGVGEKLFF
18,TRBV2,NA,TRBJ2-5,NA,TGTGCCAGCAGCGCCGTCCCCCTTGGTATAGCGGCTCAAGAGACCCAGTACTTC,CASSAVPLGIAAQETQYF
14,TRBV4-3,NA,TRBJ2-1,NA,TGCGCCAGCAGCCAAGGGCCTAGGGGCAATGAGCAGTTCTTC,CASSQGPRGNEQFF
16,TRBV7-2,NA,TRBJ2-3,TRBD2,TGTGCCAGCAGCTCGGGGGGACTAGCGGGCACAGATACGCAGTATTTT,CASSSGGLAGTDTQYF
11,TRBV7-2,NA,TRBJ2-5,NA,TGTGCCAGCAGCTCCAGCGAGACCCAGTACTTC,CASSSSETQYF
15,TRBV6-4,NA,TRBJ2-6,NA,TGTGCCAGCAGTGACGGGGTCTCTGGGGCCAACGTCCTGACTTTC,CASSDGVSGANVLTF
15,TRBV11-3,medium-sized,TRBJ2-2,NA,TGTGCCAGCAGCTTAGGGGGCAAGAACACCGGGGAGCTGTTTTTT,CASSLGGKNTGELFF
14,TRBV6-5,NA,TRBJ1-2,TRBD1,TGTGCCAGCAGACCGGGACAGGGGGCCTATGGCTACACCTTC,CASRPGQGAYGYTF
15,TRBV11-3,NA,TRBJ2-5,NA,TGTGCCAGCAGCCCGACGTCGAGCACCCTAGAGACCCAGTACTTC,CASSPTSSTLETQYF
14,TRBV4-3,NA,TRBJ2-7,NA,TGCGCCAGCAGCCAAGTTACGGGTTTCTACGAGCAGTACTTC,CASSQVTGFYEQYF
16,TRBV7-2,NA,TRBJ1-2,NA,TGTGCCAGCAGCTTAAAGGTAGAGGGACCCACCTATGGCTACACCTTC,CASSLKVEGPTYGYTF
17,TRBV27,NA,TRBJ1-5,NA,TGTGCCAGCAGTTTGAATGGAGGGTTGGGGGCCGGACAGCCCCAGCATTTT,CASSLNGGLGAGQPQHF
15,TRBV5-8,NA,TRBJ2-3,NA,TGTGCCAGCAGCTTGGGGGACGGCCGCACAGATACGCAGTATTTT,CASSLGDGRTDTQYF
15,TRBV5-6,NA,TRBJ1-6,TRBD1,TGTGCCAGCAGCTTCCGGGACAGGGTTGGTTCACCCCTCCACTTT,CASSFRDRVGSPLHF
14,TRBV7-9,NA,TRBJ1-1,NA,TGTGCCAGCAGCTTAGAAGGGTCGAACACTGAAGCTTTCTTT,CASSLEGSNTEAFF
15,TRBV11-2,NA,TRBJ2-5,NA,TGTGCCAGCAGCCGTCGTAGGGGCCCTGCGGAGACCCAGTACTTC,CASSRRRGPAETQYF
13,TRBV10-3,NA,TRBJ2-1,NA,TGTGCCATCAGCTCCCTGGGGGATTATGAGCAGTTCTTC,CAISSLGDYEQFF
15,TRBV13,NA,TRBJ2-6,NA,TGTGCCAGCAGCCACGGACAGTCTGGGGCCAACGTCCTGACTTTC,CASSHGQSGANVLTF
12,TRBV10-3,NA,TRBJ1-1,NA,TGTGCCATCCGGGATCCTAACACTGAAGCTTTCTTT,CAIRDPNTEAFF
14,TRBV9,NA,TRBJ1-1,NA,TGTGCCAGCAGCGGAGGACGGATCGACACTGAAGCTTTCTTT,CASSGGRIDTEAFF
13,TRBV4-3,NA,TRBJ2-2,NA,TGCGCCAGCAGCCAATCCGCAGCCGGGGAGCTGTTTTTT,CASSQSAAGELFF
14,TRBV7-6,once,TRBJ1-1,NA,TGTGCCAGCAGCGCCTCGAGGGGGAACACTGAAGCTTTCTTT,CASSASRGNTEAFF
12,TRBV29-1,few,TRBJ2-3,NA,TGCAGCGCACTTCCCAAAACGGATACGCAGTATTTT,CSALPKTDTQYF
14,TRBV21-1,NA,TRBJ2-7,NA,TGTGCCAGCAAAATTCGGGACGTTCTACACGAGCAGTACTTC,CASKIRDVLHEQYF
16,TRBV6-1,NA,TRBJ1-5,NA,TGTGCCAGCAGTGCCTCGGCGGGGGCCCAAGACCAGCCCCAGCATTTT,CASSASAGAQDQPQHF
16,TRBV7-9,NA,TRBJ2-3,TRBD2,TGTGCCAGCAGCCCCCGAGGCGGGAGTCCCACAGATACGCAGTATTTT,CASSPRGGSPTDTQYF
12,TRBV7-2,NA,TRBJ2-2,NA,TGTGCCAGCAGCCCTTACACCGGGGAGCTGTTTTTT,CASSPYTGELFF
19,TRBV15,NA,TRBJ1-5,NA,TGTGCCACCAGCAGATCCCCTGACAGCCAAGGGGGGATAAATCAGCCCCAGCATTTT,CATSRSPDSQGGINQPQHF
14,TRBV10-3,NA,TRBJ1-1,NA,TGTGCCATCAGCCCAGACCGCGGGGGAACTGAAGCTTTCTTT,CAISPDRGGTEAFF
15,TRBV2,few,TRBJ1-6,NA,TGTGCCAGCGGGGACCGGGGTCTCTATAATTCACCCCTCCACTTT,CASGDRGLYNSPLHF
14,TRBV11-1,NA,TRBJ2-3,TRBD1,TGTGCCAGCAGCCAGACAGGGGGCGTAGATACGCAGTATTTT,CASSQTGGVDTQYF
15,TRBV6-1,NA,TRBJ1-3,TRBD1,TGTGCCAGCAGTTCGACAGGGGTCGGTGGAAACACCATATATTTT,CASSSTGVGGNTIYF
15,TRBV9,NA,TRBJ1-1,TRBD1,TGTGCCAGCAGCTCAGCCCGAGGACAGGGGGCTGAAGCTTTCTTT,CASSSARGQGAEAFF
15,TRBV5-1,NA,TRBJ2-3,NA,TGCGCCAGCAGCTTGGCCAGACAAGGGGAAGATACGCAGTATTTT,CASSLARQGEDTQYF
10,TRBV20-1,NA,TRBJ2-5,NA,TGCAGTGCTAGAGTAGAGACCCAGTACTTC,CSARVETQYF
15,TRBV19,NA,TRBJ2-3,TRBD2,TGTGCCAGTACTCCACTAGCGGGGGACACAGATACGCAGTATTTT,CASTPLAGDTDTQYF
14,TRBV7-9,NA,TRBJ1-5,TRBD1,TGTGCCAGCAGCGGGACAGGGCTAAATCAGCCCCAGCATTTT,CASSGTGLNQPQHF
15,TRBV11-2,NA,TRBJ2-2,TRBD1,TGTGCCAGCAGCTTGACAGGGGGTTACACCGGGGAGCTGTTTTTT,CASSLTGGYTGELFF
13,TRBV6-5,NA,TRBJ1-3,NA,TGTGCCAGCAGTCCGTACTCTGGAAACACCATATATTTT,CASSPYSGNTIYF
12,TRBV5-4,few,TRBJ2-1,NA,TGTGCAAGCTCGGGGTCTCAGAATGAGCAGTTCTTC,CASSGSQNEQFF
16,TRBV6-5,NA,TRBJ2-6,NA,TGTGCCAGCAGTTCCACGCCAGGGTCTGGGGCCAACGTCCTGACTTTC,CASSSTPGSGANVLTF
11,TRBV6-8,NA,TRBJ2-3,NA,TGTGCCAGCAGTTCCTCGGATACGCAGTATTTT,CASSSSDTQYF
13,TRBV19,few,TRBJ1-1,NA,TGTGCCAGTGATAGGGTCCCGAACACTGAAGCTTTCTTT,CASDRVPNTEAFF
17,TRBV11-2,once,TRBJ2-3,TRBD2,TGTGCCAGCAGCCCCCGGACTAGCACACAGAAGGCAGATACGCAGTATTTT,CASSPRTSTQKADTQYF
18,TRBV4-3,NA,TRBJ1-5,NA,TGCGCCAGCAGCCAAGACGGACCCGGGACAAGTAGCAATCAGCCCCAGCATTTT,CASSQDGPGTSSNQPQHF